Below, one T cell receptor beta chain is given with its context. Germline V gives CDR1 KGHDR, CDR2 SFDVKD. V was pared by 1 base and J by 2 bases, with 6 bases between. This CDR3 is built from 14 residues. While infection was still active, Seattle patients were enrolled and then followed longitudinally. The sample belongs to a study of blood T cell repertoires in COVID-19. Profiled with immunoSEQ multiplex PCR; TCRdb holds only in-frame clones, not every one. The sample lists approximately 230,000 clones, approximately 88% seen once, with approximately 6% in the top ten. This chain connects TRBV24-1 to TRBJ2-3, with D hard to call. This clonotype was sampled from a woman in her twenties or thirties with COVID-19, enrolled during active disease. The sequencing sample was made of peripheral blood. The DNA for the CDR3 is TGTGCCACCAGTGATTTTTCGTACACAGATACGCAGTATTTT. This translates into CATSDFSYTDTQYF.